These 9 T cell receptor beta chains were sequenced from one sample in a study of CD8+ T cells in alopecia areata. Treatment meaning: oral pan-JAK inhibitor, 5-10 mg twice daily. Sequencing templates came from extracted RNA that was reverse transcribed into cDNA. TCRdb keeps only in-frame clones here, not all; method: immunoSEQ multiplex PCR. Found here are some 110,000 clones, around 53% of them singletons; the top ten hold more than 10%. The material sequenced was CD8+ T cells sorted from blood, taken at week 24, from a patient treated with tofacitinib. These receptor sequences come from a human donor with alopecia areata.

The rearrangement joins TRBV7-9 to TRBJ2-7, with 7 bases aligning to TRBD2. With V trimmed by 5 bases and J by 1 base, 5 bases remained unmatched. CDR3 size: 14 residues. The germline V gene encodes CDR1 SEHNR and CDR2 FQNEAQ (reference sequence). CDR3 sequence reads: CASSPSGGSYEQYF. CDR3 DNA sequence: TGTGCCAGCAGCCCCTCCGGGGGGTCCTACGAGCAGTACTTC.

V usage is TRBV30 and J usage is TRBJ1-1; no reliable D call. V lost 2 bases and J lost 1, with 8 bases in between. This CDR3 has 13 residues. The germline gives CDR1 GTSNPN, CDR2 SVGIG (reference sequence). CDR3 nucleotides: TGTGCCTGGAGTTTCATGGAGAACACTGAAGCTTTCTTT. It yields the protein CAWSFMENTEAFF.

This clone showed up just a few times. The rearrangement joins TRBV9 to TRBJ2-2; tentatively, D is TRBD2 (5 bases). The V gene lost 4 bases and the J gene lost 4 bases, with 8 bases spanning the gap. The length of the CDR3 is 13 residues. Germline CDR1 is SGDLS and CDR2 is YYNGEE. The CDR3 coding sequence is TGTGCCAGCAGCCCGGGATCCACCGGGGAGCTGTTTTTT. Its protein is CASSPGSTGELFF.

The chain links TRBV7-9 to TRBJ1-1; D perhaps matches TRBD1 (6 bases). The CDR3 contains 13 residues. V dropped 3 bases and J dropped 5 bases, with 10 bases sitting between them. Germline values: CDR1 SEHNR, CDR2 FQNEAQ (reference sequence). The CDR3 coding sequence is TGTGCCAGCAGCTTCCTAGGGGGGACTGAAGCTTTCTTT. Translated, it gives CASSFLGGTEAFF.

This chain joins TRBV29-1 and TRBJ2-3; 11 bases match TRBD1. The CDR3 spans 19 residues. J gave up 1 base and V 0 bases, and 12 bases lay outside the gene matches. Germline V lookup: CDR1 SQVTM, CDR2 ANQGSEA. CDR3 DNA sequence: TGCAGCGTTGAAGATCTCAAGGGACAGGGGGAGTTTGGCACAGATACGCAGTATTTT. The encoded protein is CSVEDLKGQGEFGTDTQYF.

The V call is TRBV6-5, the J call TRBJ1-1; D perhaps matches TRBD1 (6 bases). CDR1 is MNHEY, CDR2 SVGAGI, per germline. V was pared by 2 bases and J by 0 bases, with 10 bases between. The CDR3 totals 15 residues. The CDR3 coding sequence is TGTGCCAGCAGTTACGGACAGTCCATGAACACTGAAGCTTTCTTT. It codes for CASSYGQSMNTEAFF.

This clone appeared a few times. V usage is TRBV5-1 and J usage is TRBJ1-1; no clear D gene. CDR1 SGHRS and CDR2 YFSETQ come from the germline V gene. V shed 3 bases and J shed 8 bases, with 14 bases lying between them. This CDR3 is built from 13 residues. CDR3 DNA sequence: TGCGCCAGCAGCTCGTCTTCGGCGGGCGAAGCTTTCTTT. Amino acid sequence: CASSSSSAGEAFF.

This sequence joins TRBV27 and TRBJ2-1; D might be TRBD2 (5 bases). CDR1 and CDR2 from the germline V gene are MNHEY and SMNVEV (reference sequence). The CDR3 extends over 13 amino acids. V was pared by 3 bases and J by 8 bases, with 11 bases between. CDR3 sequence reads: CASSFRGRDEQFF. The CDR3 DNA is TGTGCCAGCAGTTTCCGGGGAAGAGATGAGCAGTTCTTC.

The chain recombines TRBV27 with TRBJ2-7; D is tentatively TRBD1 or TRBD2 (5 bases each). There are 13 residues in the CDR3. Trimming pared 6 bases from V and 5 bases from J, leaving 14 bases between. Germline values: CDR1 MNHEY, CDR2 SMNVEV (reference sequence). CDR3 sequence: CASSPGTVNEQYF. The CDR3 coding sequence is TGTGCCAGCAGCCCCGGGACCGTAAACGAGCAGTACTTC.